The T cell receptor beta chain described here comes from a study of cytomegalovirus exposure and HLA in healthy donors. Study-level points and caveats: The records held CMV serostatus as the only immune exposure information. A few CMV-associated chains proved CMV antigen-specific in vitro.

CDR3 size: 14 residues. Germline loops: CDR1 SGHNT, CDR2 YYREEE (reference sequence). V gave up 1 base and J gave up 4 bases, with 11 bases separating them. Healthy bone marrow donors made up the donors. Points on this clone: The target antigen is unknown.

Both 60 Vbeta primers and 13 Jbeta primers went into the PCR. Using immunoSEQ multiplex PCR, the repertoire was profiled, and TCRdb retains in-frame clones only, with some absent. In the table there are about 190,000 clones, 70% to 90% of which are singletons. Sample: PBMCs. This chain links TRBV5-4 with TRBJ1-1, with a possible D match to TRBD1 (6 bases). This clonotype was obtained from a woman between 18 and 29 years old in good health and CMV-seronegative. As DNA, the CDR3 is TGTGCCAGCAGCTTGACAGGGTCGAGCACTGAAGCTTTCTTT. Residues: CASSLTGSSTEAFF.